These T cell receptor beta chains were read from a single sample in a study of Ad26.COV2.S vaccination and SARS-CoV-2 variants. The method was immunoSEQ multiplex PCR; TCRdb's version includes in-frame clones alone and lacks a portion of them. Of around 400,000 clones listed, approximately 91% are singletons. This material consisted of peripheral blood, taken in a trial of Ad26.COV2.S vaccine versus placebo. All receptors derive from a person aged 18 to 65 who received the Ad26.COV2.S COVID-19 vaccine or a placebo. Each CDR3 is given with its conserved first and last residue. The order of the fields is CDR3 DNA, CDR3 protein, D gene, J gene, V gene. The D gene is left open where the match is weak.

TGTGCCAGCAGTTCCGGGCTAGCGGGAGGCACAGATACGCAGTATTTT CASSSGLAGGTDTQYF TRBD2 TRBJ2-3 TRBV28
TGTGCCAGCTCACCAGAAGAACTGGGGGTTAATGAAAAACTGTTTTTT CASSPEELGVNEKLFF - TRBJ1-4 TRBV18
TGTGCCAGCAGCCCGCGACTAGCCAATGAGCAGTTCTTC CASSPRLANEQFF TRBD2 TRBJ2-1 TRBV7-6
TGTGCCAGCAGCCGCACTAGCGGGAGGGCCGGGGAGCTGTTTTTT CASSRTSGRAGELFF TRBD2 TRBJ2-2 TRBV7-8
TGTGCCATCAAGGAGGCTGACAGTACTGGGGCCAACGTCCTGACTTTC CAIKEADSTGANVLTF - TRBJ2-6 TRBV10-3
TGCGCCAGCAGCCAGTATTTTTCAGGGAGGGATACGCAGTATTTT CASSQYFSGRDTQYF - TRBJ2-3 TRBV4-1
TGTGCCAGTAGTATAGATTTAGTGGTTGCCTCCCCAGATACGCAGTATTTT CASSIDLVVASPDTQYF - TRBJ2-3 TRBV19
TGTGCCAGCAGCCCGGGACTGAACTCTGGGGCCAACGTCCTGACTTTC CASSPGLNSGANVLTF - TRBJ2-6 TRBV4-2
TGTGCCAGCAGTGCGACAGCTGAAAAACTGTTTTTT CASSATAEKLFF - TRBJ1-4 TRBV2
TGTGCCAGCAGCTGGGAGGTTAGCCAGCCCCAGCATTTT CASSWEVSQPQHF - TRBJ1-5 TRBV7-2
TGTGCCAGCAGCTCAACTAGGGGCCCGTATACGCAGTATTTT CASSSTRGPYTQYF - TRBJ2-3 TRBV14
TGTGCCAGCAGCTTAGGGCCCCTGGGTGAGCAGTACTTC CASSLGPLGEQYF - TRBJ2-7 TRBV11-3
TGTGCCAGCAGCTTAAGGGGAGCCAGGGGCGACACTGAAGCTTTCTTT CASSLRGARGDTEAFF - TRBJ1-1 TRBV7-9
TGTGCCACCAGCAGAGTGGGGGGGAGGCATGGCTACACCTTC CATSRVGGRHGYTF - TRBJ1-2 TRBV15
TGCGCCAGCAGCTTGGCACTAGCGGGGTTCCAAGAGACCCAGTACTTC CASSLALAGFQETQYF TRBD2 TRBJ2-5 TRBV5-1
TGCAGCGTTGCCGGCCGGGGTCGGGAGACCCAGTACTTC CSVAGRGRETQYF - TRBJ2-5 TRBV29-1